This T cell receptor (beta chain) came from a study of Graves' ophthalmopathy and Graves' hyperthyroidism. On the study more broadly: The stable label applied to hyperthyroidism with no ophthalmopathy within 18 months of follow-up.

V shed 5 bases and J 4 bases; nucleotides not matched to a gene: 12. This CDR3 is 16 amino acids long. The germline V gene encodes CDR1 LGHDT and CDR2 YNNKEL (reference sequence). Clinical symptoms, serum thyroxine, TRAb, thyroid ultrasound and orbital computed tomography formed the basis of diagnosis. RNA transcripts yielded amplified TCR beta CDR3 regions. Second-round multiplex PCR came after a first-round RT-PCR that employed HTBI primers. TCRdb itself ran the multiplex PCR reads through MiXCR, one entry per CDR3 protein. Among a few hundred thousand distinct CDR3 sequences listed, about two fifths were seen once.

The gene calls are TRBV3-1 and TRBJ2-7, with 9 bases lining up with TRBD1. The TCR was taken from an adult man with Graves' hyperthyroidism. Input material: peripheral blood or thyroid tissue (not recorded which). CDR3 region: CASSVGPGTGYYEQYF. The CDR3 bases are TGTGCCAGCAGCGTAGGACCCGGGACAGGGTATTACGAGCAGTACTTC.